This entry lists 32 T cell receptor beta chains sequenced from one sample in a study of blood T cells in healthy people across ages. Sample-barcoded 5' priming and a J-beta primer mix drove a second PCR of roughly 6 to 12 cycles. MiXCR, run by TCRdb on the 5' RACE reads, gives a single entry per CDR3 protein. This table has 1.5 million to 2 million distinct CDR3 sequences, about two fifths appearing once. Sequencing was done on a sample of blood. These receptors were taken from a human donor in good health.

This clonotype has a count of ten or more. The V gene is TRBV12-3 or TRBV12-4, the J gene TRBJ1-5, with D unresolved. The CDR3 has 12 amino acids. V lost 3 bases, J lost 6 bases, and 6 bases lay in between. The CDR3 DNA reads TGTGCCAGCAGTTTCTCGGGTCAGCCCCAGCATTTT. It yields the protein CASSFSGQPQHF.

J is TRBJ2-1 and V is TRBV15; the D gene is possibly TRBD1 (5 bases). Germline loops: CDR1 LNHNV, CDR2 YYDKDF (reference sequence). The CDR3 loop spans 13 amino acids. Trimming shortened V by 3 bases and J by 9 bases, and 12 bases separated the two germline ends. The CDR3 is CATSRAGFAEQFF. The CDR3 DNA follows: TGTGCCACCAGCAGGGCAGGGTTTGCTGAGCAGTTCTTC. The whole variable domain, remainder taken from reference TRBV15 and TRBJ2-1, is DAMVIQNPRYQVTQFGKPVTLSCSQTLNHNVMYWYQQKSSQAPKLLFHYYDKDFNNEADTPDNFQSRRPNTSFCFLDIRSPGLGDTAMYLCATSRAGFAEQFFGPGTRLTVL.

V is TRBV27 and J is TRBJ2-4; 7 nucleotides align to TRBD1. Gene TRBJ2-5 matches the end of the DNA better, so the J call may be wrong. Looked up from germline, CDR1 is MNHEY and CDR2 is SMNVEV (reference sequence). CDR3 length: 15 amino acids. CDR3 sequence reads: CASSLETGISETQYF. The CDR3 nucleotides are TGTGCCAGCAGCTTGGAGACAGGGATTAGTGAGACCCAGTACTTC.

Points on this clonotype: A read error may account for a junction end that differs from germline. The chain recombines TRBV6-2 or TRBV6-3 with TRBJ2-1; a possible D gene is TRBD1 (6 bases). The CDR3 is made up of 12 amino acids. Germline V gives CDR1 MNHEY, CDR2 SVGEGT. In DNA form, the CDR3 reads TGTGCCAGCACTGACAGGAACTACGAGCGGTTCTTC. Translating gives CASTDRNYERFF.

The chain links TRBV21-1 to TRBJ2-7; TRBD1 is taken as the D call from the table, unchecked against the DNA. TRBV21-1 is termed a pseudogene. The CDR3 runs to 15 residues. In DNA form, the CDR3 reads TGTGCCAGCAGCCCAACCCGGAGACCGACCTACGAGCAGTACTTC. Translation gives CASSPTRRPTYEQYF.

This clonotype has just one count. V is TRBV20-1 and J is TRBJ2-7; 9 positions agree with TRBD1. CDR1 DFQATT and CDR2 SNEGSKA come from the germline V gene (reference sequence). The CDR3 spans 15 residues. V lost 0 bases and J lost 5; bases outside the gene matches: 8. The CDR3 protein is CSARDKRQGENEQYF. The CDR3 DNA reads as TGCAGTGCTAGAGATAAACGACAGGGGGAGAACGAGCAGTACTTC.

There are a few counts of this clonotype. V and J are TRBV6-5 and TRBJ2-1; 9 nucleotides agree with TRBD1. V dropped 5 bases and J dropped 4; count of bases not matched to a gene: 9. Looked up from germline, CDR1 is MNHEY and CDR2 is SVGAGI. The CDR3 is made up of 16 amino acids. The CDR3 coding sequence is TGTGCCAGCAGTACCTCCGGGACAGGGTTTTACAATGAGCAGTTCTTC. Translated: CASSTSGTGFYNEQFF.

The chain has TRBV20-1 and TRBJ2-5; D may be TRBD2 (7 bases). CDR1 and CDR2 (germline): DFQATT, SNEGSKA (reference sequence). This CDR3 is built from 17 residues. The V end was cut by 5 bases, the J end by 6 bases, with 28 bases between. The CDR3 bases are TGCAGTGCTCCCTCGATAAGGGGGGGGGCCAGTGGACAGACCCAGTACTTC. This translates into CSAPSIRGGASGQTQYF.

About this clonotype: Germline and junction disagree at one end, which may indicate a read error. V usage is TRBV9 and J usage is TRBJ2-1; possible D gene TRBD2, 6 bases. The germline V gene encodes CDR1 SGDLS and CDR2 YYNGEE. CDR3 length: 19 residues. The CDR3 region is CASSVAPGLPSPGINGQFF. CDR3 bases: TGTGCCAGCAGCGTAGCCCCCGGACTACCGTCCCCCGGAATAAATGGGCAGTTCTTC.

In this sample, this clonotype turned up once. The chain has TRBV27 and TRBJ2-1, with 8 bases lining up with TRBD1. The end of the DNA fits TRBJ2-7 better, so the J call may be wrong. Germline V gene sequence: CDR1 MNHEY, CDR2 SMNVEV (reference sequence). This CDR3 contains 16 residues. The CDR3 protein is CASSVDGTGRYNEQYF. CDR3 DNA: TGTGCCAGCAGTGTCGACGGGACAGGCCGCTACAATGAGCAGTACTTC.

This clonotype was detected ten times or more. V usage is TRBV6-1 and J usage is TRBJ1-5, with D possibly being TRBD1 (5 bases). Germline V gene lookup returns CDR1 MNHNS and CDR2 SASEGT. CDR3 length equals 15 residues. The V end lost 7 bases, the J end lost 2 bases, and 15 bases lay between the germline ends. In nucleotides, the CDR3 is TGTGCCAGCACCCTCGGGGACGGGCGCAATCAGCCCCAGCATTTT. Translating it yields CASTLGDGRNQPQHF.

The rearrangement uses TRBV28 and TRBJ1-1; D ambiguous. CDR1 MDHEN and CDR2 SYDVKM come from the germline V gene. CDR3 length equals 14 residues. V was cut by 3 bases and J by 11 bases, with 19 bases left in between. For the CDR3, the DNA is TGTGCCAGCAGTTTTGGAGGAATCAGGATTGGGGCTTTCTTT. The encoded protein is CASSFGGIRIGAFF.

This clonotype was detected only a few times. The V gene is TRBV7-2, the J gene TRBJ2-7, with D uncertain. The length of the CDR3 is 13 residues. Trimming removed 3 bases from V and 4 bases from J, with 10 bases in between. In germline, CDR1 is SGHTA, CDR2 FQGNSA. The CDR3 region is CASSLPWSYEQYF. CDR3 bases: TGTGCCAGCAGCTTGCCCTGGTCTTACGAGCAGTACTTC.

This clonotype was seen only a few times. CDR3 in DNA: TGTGCCACCAGCAGAGAGAAGGGGCTGGGGACCCAGTACTTC. Its protein is CATSREKGLGTQYF. V and J are TRBV15 and TRBJ2-5, with D maybe TRBD1 (5 bases). Germline CDR1 reads LNHNV; CDR2 reads YYDKDF (reference sequence). V gave up 0 bases and J gave up 7 bases, with 12 bases separating them. There are 14 residues in the CDR3.

The sample holds a few counts of this clonotype. V usage is TRBV3-1 and J usage is TRBJ1-1; D is uncertain. Germline-derived CDR1 and CDR2 are LGHDT and YNNKEL (reference sequence). The CDR3 sequence is 13 residues long. Trimming cost V 1 base and J 4 bases, with 7 bases left between them. The chain's CDR3 is CASSQGAATEAFF. CDR3 sequence (DNA): TGTGCCAGCAGCCAAGGGGCGGCCACTGAAGCTTTCTTT. Full variable domain (rest looked up from reference TRBV3-1 and TRBJ1-1): DTAVSQTPKYLVTQMGNDKSIKCEQNLGHDTMYWYKQDSKKFLKIMFSYNNKELIINETVPNRFSPKSPDKAHLNLHINSLELGDSAVYFCASSQGAATEAFFGQGTRLTVV.

This clonotype was counted ten times or more. The chain has TRBV3-1 and TRBJ2-6, with 7 nucleotides matching TRBD1. With V trimmed by 1 base and J by 7 bases, 10 bases remained unmatched. The germline V gene has CDR1 LGHDT and CDR2 YNNKEL (reference sequence). This CDR3 is built from 17 residues. CDR3 in DNA: TGTGCCAGCAGCCAAGCTTACAGGGGAGATTTCGCCAACGTCCTGACTTTC. It specifies CASSQAYRGDFANVLTF.

V usage is TRBV9 and J usage is TRBJ1-1, with D possibly TRBD1 on 6 matching bases. V was shortened by 2 bases and J by 8 bases, with 19 bases between the two germline ends. The CDR3 sequence is 15 residues long. Germline V gene data show CDR1 as SGDLS and CDR2 as YYNGEE. The CDR3 DNA sequence: TGTGCCAGCAGCGTCCGAGGACAGCCTTTTACCGAAGCTTTCTTT. Translation gives CASSVRGQPFTEAFF.

This chain connects TRBV20-1 to TRBJ2-5; 10 positions match TRBD2. With 2 bases clipped from V and 11 bases from J, the junction kept 11 bases outside the gene matches. CDR3 length: 14 amino acids. Germline loops: CDR1 DFQATT, CDR2 SNEGSKA (reference sequence). CDR3 DNA: TGCAGTGCTAGACACAGCGGGGGGGCGAGTGAGCAGTACTTC. It yields the protein CSARHSGGASEQYF.

In this sample, this clonotype turned up a few times. The genes are TRBV2 and TRBJ1-2; 7 nucleotides align to TRBD1. The V gene's germline CDR1 is SNHLY and CDR2 FYNNEI. The CDR3 runs to 16 residues. Trimming removed 1 base from V and 4 bases from J; junction bases left unmatched: 9. DNA for the CDR3: TGTGCCAGCAGTGAAGTCGGGACAGAATTCGGCTATGGCTACACCTTC. Protein: CASSEVGTEFGYGYTF.

The chain couples TRBV12-3 or TRBV12-4 to TRBJ2-7, with 8 bases fitting TRBD1. The length of the CDR3 is 16 residues. The junction had 15 bases not matched to a gene; V was cut back by 5 bases and J by 6 bases. CDR3 in DNA: TGTGCCAGCAGTCTAAAGCCTGACAGGGGTCGGGGCGAGCAGTACTTC. As protein: CASSLKPDRGRGEQYF.

This clonotype was observed a few times. Here the CDR3 reads CASSYRVQNYGYTF. CDR3 DNA: TGTGCCAGCAGTTACCGTGTACAGAACTATGGCTACACCTTC. The chain carries TRBV6-2 or TRBV6-3 and TRBJ1-2, with D unresolved. CDR1 and CDR2 from the germline V gene are MNHEY and SVGEGT. The CDR3 is 14 amino acids. With 2 bases removed from V and 2 bases from J, the gap between germline ends came to 9 bases.

This clonotype was found a few times. The gene calls are TRBV6-2 or TRBV6-3 and TRBJ1-1, with no clear D. Germline assignment: CDR1 MNHEY and CDR2 SVGEGT. The V end lost 0 bases, the J end lost 1 base, and 15 bases lay between the germline ends. There are 17 residues in the CDR3. The CDR3 nucleotides read TGTGCCAGCAGTTACTCGTATCACGGGTATAAGAACACTGAAGCTTTCTTT. Translated: CASSYSYHGYKNTEAFF.

The gene calls are TRBV12-5 and TRBJ2-1; D is unresolved. Germline V gene sequence: CDR1 LGHNT, CDR2 FRNRAP. Trimming took 3 bases from V and 12 from J, leaving 15 bases between them. There are 13 residues in the CDR3. Here the CDR3 DNA reads TGTGCTAGTGGTTTAGGTACCATCCCAGCGCAGTTCTTC. It translates to CASGLGTIPAQFF.

This clonotype is a singleton in its sample. The rearrangement joins TRBV9 to TRBJ1-1; TRBD1 might be the D (6 bases). The CDR3 extends over 15 amino acids. V shed 1 base and J shed 4 bases, with 14 bases lying between them. Germline lookup yields CDR1 SGDLS and CDR2 YYNGEE. The CDR3 region is CASSVNRAGGTEAFF. The CDR3 DNA is TGTGCCAGCAGCGTAAACAGGGCGGGAGGCACTGAAGCTTTCTTT.

This clonotype was detected a few times. The V gene is TRBV29-1, the J gene TRBJ2-3; 9 nucleotides agree with TRBD2. Germline V gene sequence: CDR1 SQVTM, CDR2 ANQGSEA. The CDR3 extends over 14 amino acids. V lost 4 bases, J lost 4 bases, and 6 bases stayed unmatched. CDR3 residues: CSVGGGGAPDTQYF. CDR3 sequence (DNA): TGCAGCGTTGGGGGCGGGGGGGCCCCAGATACGCAGTATTTT.

This clonotype has at least ten counts. The V and J genes are TRBV20-1 and TRBJ1-1; D is perhaps TRBD1 (6 bases). The CDR3 length is 15 residues. The germline CDR1 and CDR2 sequences are DFQATT and SNEGSKA (reference sequence). The V end was cut by 4 bases, the J end by 4 bases, with 19 bases between. The CDR3 sequence is CSAISPARGLTEAFF. The CDR3 bases are TGCAGTGCTATTTCTCCGGCCAGGGGTCTCACTGAAGCTTTCTTT.

V is TRBV29-1 and J is TRBJ2-7, with 14 bases aligning to TRBD2. The J call may be wrong; the DNA end is better matched by TRBJ2-5. Germline V gene data show CDR1 as SQVTM and CDR2 as ANQGSEA. CDR3 length: 14 residues. The chain's CDR3 is CSGGLAGAGETQYF. In DNA form, the CDR3 reads TGCAGCGGGGGACTAGCGGGGGCGGGTGAGACCCAGTACTTC.

CDR3 residues: CATSRDMDRPNTQYF. As DNA, the CDR3 is TGTGCCACCAGCAGAGATATGGACAGGCCCAATACGCAGTATTTT. The chain couples TRBV15 to TRBJ2-3; 7 bases are a match to TRBD1. Losses at the gene ends were 0 bases for V and 7 bases for J; bases not matched to a gene: 7. The CDR3 length is 15 residues. Looked up from germline, CDR1 is LNHNV and CDR2 is YYDKDF (reference sequence).

The table lists this clonotype with a few counts. The V and J genes are TRBV7-2 and TRBJ2-5; maybe TRBD1 (6 bases). Trimming stripped 3 bases from V and 5 bases from J, with 13 bases between. The CDR3 loop spans 14 amino acids. Germline CDR1 SGHTA, CDR2 FQGNSA. The CDR3 nucleotides are TGTGCCAGCAGCTTCGCCGGGACAAGGGAGACCCAGTACTTC. Protein sequence: CASSFAGTRETQYF.

The chain carries TRBV5-6 and TRBJ2-2; weak D call: TRBD1 (6 bases). Germline CDR1 SGHDT, CDR2 YYEEEE. The CDR3 spans 15 residues. V lost 5 bases to trimming and J lost 2 bases, with 13 bases between them. CDR3 nucleotide sequence: TGTGCCAGCAGTTATCCGGGACACAACACCGGGGAGCTGTTTTTT. Residues: CASSYPGHNTGELFF.

As regards this clonotype: An end of the junction does not agree with germline; a read error may underlie this. V and J are TRBV7-9 and TRBJ2-6; D possibly corresponds to TRBD1 (5 bases). The CDR3 covers 15 residues. Germline CDR1 reads SEHNR; CDR2 reads FQNEAQ (reference sequence). For the CDR3, the DNA is TGTGCCAGCAGCCACCACAATTTTGGGGCCAACGTCCGGACTTTC. This gives the protein CASSHHNFGANVRTF.

The chain has TRBV29-1 and TRBJ2-1, with D possibly being TRBD2 (5 bases). V lost 7 bases, J lost 7 bases, and 14 bases lay in between. Germline CDR1 reads SQVTM; CDR2 reads ANQGSEA. The CDR3 sequence is 12 residues long. The CDR3 region is CSAGFEENEQFF. In DNA, the CDR3 is TGCAGCGCGGGGTTCGAGGAAAATGAGCAGTTCTTC.